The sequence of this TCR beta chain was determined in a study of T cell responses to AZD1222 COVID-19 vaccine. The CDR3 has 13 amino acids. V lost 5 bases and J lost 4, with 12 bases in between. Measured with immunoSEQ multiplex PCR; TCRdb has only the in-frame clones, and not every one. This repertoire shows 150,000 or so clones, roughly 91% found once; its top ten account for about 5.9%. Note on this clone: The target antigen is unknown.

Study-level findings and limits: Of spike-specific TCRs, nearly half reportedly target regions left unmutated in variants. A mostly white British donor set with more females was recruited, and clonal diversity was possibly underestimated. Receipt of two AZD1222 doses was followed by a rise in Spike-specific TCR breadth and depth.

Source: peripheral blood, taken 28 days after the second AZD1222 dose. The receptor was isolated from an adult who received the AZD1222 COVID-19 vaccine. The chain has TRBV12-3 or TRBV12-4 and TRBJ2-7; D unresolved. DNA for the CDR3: TGTGCCAGCAGTCCCACGGACCGATACGAGCAGTACTTC. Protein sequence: CASSPTDRYEQYF.